This T cell receptor beta chain is from a study of T-cell memory formation after mild COVID-19. This clonotype has a handful of counts. TCRdb passed the 5' RACE reads through MiXCR, listing each CDR3 protein once. Among hundreds of thousands of distinct CDR3 sequences listed, approximately 15% were seen once. V was shortened by 3 bases and J by 5 bases, with 11 bases between the two germline ends. This CDR3 has 13 residues. Germline CDR1 SGHVS, CDR2 FNYEAQ. Source material: PBMCs or a T cell subset sorted from them (not recorded which). This chain connects TRBV7-6 to TRBJ2-7; a weak D match, TRBD2 (6 bases). The sequence was obtained from a man between 18 and 29 years old who had mild COVID-19 (a few samples of this study predate the infection). Cell type and time point are not known. CDR3 amino acids: CASSFGTSDEQYF. The CDR3 nucleotides are TGTGCCAGCAGCTTCGGGACTTCTGACGAGCAGTACTTC.